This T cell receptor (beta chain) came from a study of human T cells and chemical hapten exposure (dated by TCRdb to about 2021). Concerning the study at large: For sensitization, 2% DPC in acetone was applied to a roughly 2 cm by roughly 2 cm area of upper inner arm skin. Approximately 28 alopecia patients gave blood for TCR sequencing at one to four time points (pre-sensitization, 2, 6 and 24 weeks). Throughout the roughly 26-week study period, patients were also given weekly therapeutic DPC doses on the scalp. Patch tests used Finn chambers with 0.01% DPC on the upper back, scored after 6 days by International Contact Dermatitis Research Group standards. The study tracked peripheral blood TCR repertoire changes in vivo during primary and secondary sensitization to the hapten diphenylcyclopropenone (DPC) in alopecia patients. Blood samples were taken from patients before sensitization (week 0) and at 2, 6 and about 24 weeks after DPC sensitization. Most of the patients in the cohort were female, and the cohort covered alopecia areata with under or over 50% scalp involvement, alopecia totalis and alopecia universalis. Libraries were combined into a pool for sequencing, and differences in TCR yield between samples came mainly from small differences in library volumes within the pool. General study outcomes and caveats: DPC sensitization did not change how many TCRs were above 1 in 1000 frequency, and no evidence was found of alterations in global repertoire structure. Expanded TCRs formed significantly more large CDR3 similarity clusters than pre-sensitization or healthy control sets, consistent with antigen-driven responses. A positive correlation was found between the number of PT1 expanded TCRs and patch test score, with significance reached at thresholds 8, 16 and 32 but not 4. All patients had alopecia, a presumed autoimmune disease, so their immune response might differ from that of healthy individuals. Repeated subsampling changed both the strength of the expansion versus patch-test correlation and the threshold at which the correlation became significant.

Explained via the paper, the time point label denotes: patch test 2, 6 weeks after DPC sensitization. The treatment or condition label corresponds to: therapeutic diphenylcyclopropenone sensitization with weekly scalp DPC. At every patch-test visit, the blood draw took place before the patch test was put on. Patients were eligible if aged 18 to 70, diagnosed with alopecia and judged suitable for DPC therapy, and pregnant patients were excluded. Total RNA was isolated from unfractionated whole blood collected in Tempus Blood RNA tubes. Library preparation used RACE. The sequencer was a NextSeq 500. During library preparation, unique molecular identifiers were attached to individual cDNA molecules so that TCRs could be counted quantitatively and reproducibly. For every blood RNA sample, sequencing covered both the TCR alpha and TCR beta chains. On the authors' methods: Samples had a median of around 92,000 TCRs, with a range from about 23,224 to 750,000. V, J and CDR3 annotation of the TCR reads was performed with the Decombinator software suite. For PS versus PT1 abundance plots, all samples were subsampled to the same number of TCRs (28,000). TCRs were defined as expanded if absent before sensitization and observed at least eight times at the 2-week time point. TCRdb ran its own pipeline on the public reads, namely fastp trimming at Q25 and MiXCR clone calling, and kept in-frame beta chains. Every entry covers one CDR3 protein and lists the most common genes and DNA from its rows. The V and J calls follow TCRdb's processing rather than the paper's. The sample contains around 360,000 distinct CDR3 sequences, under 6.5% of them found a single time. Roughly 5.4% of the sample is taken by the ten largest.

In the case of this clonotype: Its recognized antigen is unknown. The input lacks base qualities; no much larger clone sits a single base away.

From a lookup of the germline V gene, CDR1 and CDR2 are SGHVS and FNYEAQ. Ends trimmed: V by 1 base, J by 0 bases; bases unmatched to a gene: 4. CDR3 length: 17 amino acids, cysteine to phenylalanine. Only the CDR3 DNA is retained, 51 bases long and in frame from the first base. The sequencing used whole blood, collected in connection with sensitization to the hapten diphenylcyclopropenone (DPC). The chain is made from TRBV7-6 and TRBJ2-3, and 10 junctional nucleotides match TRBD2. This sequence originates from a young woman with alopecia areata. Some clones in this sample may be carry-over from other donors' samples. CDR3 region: CASSLVASGGSTDTQYF. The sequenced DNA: TGTGCCAGCAGCTTAGTAGCTAGCGGGGGCAGCACAGATACGCAGTATTTT.